What follows are 13 T cell receptor beta chains derived from one specimen sequenced in a study of T cell responses to AZD1222 COVID-19 vaccine (dated by TCRdb to the early 2020s). Receptors were amplified or captured by the immunoSEQ multiplex PCR assay. The source is immuneACCESS, and TCRdb retained only in-frame sequences with V and J called. Part of the clones is not carried over; for the studies checked, unresolved V genes explain less than half of this, and the remainder is unexplained. The sample yields tens of thousands of clones; 60% to 85% were counted once. The ten biggest clones cover about 3.9% of the sample. This specimen's time point label, per the study, means: baseline before first vaccination. The specimen was peripheral blood, collected on day 0 of AZD1222 vaccination. Source of these receptors: an adult in good health.

This clone was observed a handful of times. V gene TRBV7-9 combines with J gene TRBJ1-2, with D unresolved. Trimming cost V 4 bases and J 9 bases, with 12 bases left between them. CDR1 and CDR2 from the germline V gene are SEHNR and FQNEAQ (reference sequence). The CDR3 spans 12 residues. CDR3 sequence (DNA): TGTGCCAGCAGCTCCGGAGGATGGAGCTACACCTTC. Translated, it gives CASSSGGWSYTF.

The chain has TRBV6-5 and TRBJ1-1; possible D gene TRBD1, 6 bases. Trimming left V 1 base short and J 4 bases short, with 10 bases between. CDR1 is MNHEY and CDR2 is SVGAGI in the germline V gene. CDR3 length: 14 residues. CDR3 nucleotide sequence: TGTGCCAGCAGTTACTTGTCAGGGGTCACTGAAGCTTTCTTT. It is translated as CASSYLSGVTEAFF.

This clone was seen once. V usage is TRBV5-4 and J usage is TRBJ2-3, with 16 bases aligning to TRBD2. V lost 4 bases, J lost 0 bases, and 5 bases stayed unmatched. The CDR3 has 18 amino acids. Germline V gene data show CDR1 as SGHNT and CDR2 as YYREEE (reference sequence). CDR3: CASSAGLAGGPSTDTQYF. CDR3 sequence (DNA): TGTGCCAGCAGCGCGGGACTAGCGGGGGGGCCCAGCACAGATACGCAGTATTTT.

This chain joins TRBV6-2 or TRBV6-3 and TRBJ2-4; 9 positions match TRBD1. Looked up from germline, CDR1 is MNHEY and CDR2 is SVGEGT. J gave up 3 bases and V 5 bases, and 5 bases lay outside the gene matches. CDR3 length: 15 amino acids. The CDR3 coding sequence is TGTGCCAGCAGTCGTACGACAGGGGGCAAAAACATTCAGTACTTC. This codes for CASSRTTGGKNIQYF.

The chain recombines TRBV19 with TRBJ1-1; TRBD1 matches 8 bases. J gave up 3 bases and V 8 bases, and 5 bases lay outside the gene matches. The CDR3 extends over 13 amino acids. Germline V gives CDR1 LNHDA, CDR2 SQIVND (reference sequence). The CDR3 nucleotides read TGTGCCAGTGGACAGGGCGGGGACACTGAAGCTTTCTTT. It codes for CASGQGGDTEAFF.

The table lists this clone with a few counts. V is TRBV6-5 and J is TRBJ2-1; perhaps D is TRBD1 or TRBD2 (6 bases each). CDR3 length: 15 amino acids. Germline lookup yields CDR1 MNHEY and CDR2 SVGAGI. Trimming removed 5 bases at V and 1 base at J, with 12 bases between. The CDR3, as DNA: TGTGCCAGCAGTCTAGGGGGGCTTTCCTACAATGAGCAGTTCTTC. This encodes CASSLGGLSYNEQFF.

This clone came up once. V gene TRBV7-6 combines with J gene TRBJ2-2, with 12 nucleotides matching TRBD2. This CDR3 region has 17 residues. Germline V gene lookup returns CDR1 SGHVS and CDR2 FNYEAQ. The trim removed 6 bases at V and 4 bases at J, leaving 9 bases unmatched. The DNA for the CDR3 is TGTGCCAGCAGGGCGCCGGGACTAGCGGGTCCCACCGGGGAGCTGTTTTTT. This codes for CASRAPGLAGPTGELFF.

The rearrangement uses TRBV11-2 and TRBJ2-1, with D possibly TRBD2 on 7 matching bases. The V and J ends lost 7 bases and 2 bases respectively, with 18 bases between them. Germline CDR1 reads SGHAT; CDR2 reads FQNNGV. CDR3 size: 16 residues. The CDR3 coding sequence is TGTGCCAGCACCACCGGGGGGCTCGCACCCTACAATGAGCAGTTCTTC. Its protein product is CASTTGGLAPYNEQFF.

This chain links TRBV6-5 with TRBJ2-3; D might be TRBD2 (5 bases). Germline V CDR1 and CDR2: MNHEY, SVGAGI. This CDR3 has 13 residues. The V end lost 7 bases, the J end lost 4 bases, and 12 bases lay between the germline ends. This CDR3 reads CASKASGADTQYF. For the CDR3, the DNA is TGTGCCAGCAAAGCCAGCGGCGCAGATACGCAGTATTTT.

This clone was seen more than once but under ten times. The chain carries TRBV19 and TRBJ2-7; TRBD1 matches at 9 bases. The V segment lost 3 bases and the J segment 1 base; nucleotides outside the gene matches: 10. CDR3 length: 17 amino acids. Germline V CDR1 and CDR2: LNHDA, SQIVND (reference sequence). The DNA for the CDR3 is TGTGCCAGTAGTATCATTTTCCAGGGGACAGGGTCCTACGAGCAGTACTTC. Amino acids: CASSIIFQGTGSYEQYF.

The chain couples TRBV27 to TRBJ1-1, with D unclear. This CDR3 contains 11 residues. The ends were cut back, 4 bases at V and 1 base at J, with 1 base in the middle. Germline V gene lookup returns CDR1 MNHEY and CDR2 SMNVEV (reference sequence). CDR3 region: CASSSNTEAFF. The CDR3 coding sequence is TGTGCCAGCAGTTCGAACACTGAAGCTTTCTTT.

The rearrangement uses TRBV7-9 and TRBJ2-1, with 8 nucleotides matching TRBD2. Looked up from germline, CDR1 is SEHNR and CDR2 is FQNEAQ (reference sequence). This CDR3 comprises 15 residues. Trimming removed 5 bases from V and 4 bases from J; junction bases left unmatched: 7. Written as DNA, the CDR3 is TGTGCCAGCAGCCGGGGAGCGGGGGCGTACAATGAGCAGTTCTTC. Encoded protein: CASSRGAGAYNEQFF.

V usage is TRBV7-2 and J usage is TRBJ1-6; no clear D. The CDR3 runs to 14 residues. The germline V gene encodes CDR1 SGHTA and CDR2 FQGNSA. V was shortened by 4 bases and J by 5 bases, with 9 bases between the two germline ends. The CDR3 sequence: CASSSGINNSPLHF. CDR3 sequence (DNA): TGTGCCAGCAGCTCCGGGATCAATAATTCACCCCTCCACTTT.